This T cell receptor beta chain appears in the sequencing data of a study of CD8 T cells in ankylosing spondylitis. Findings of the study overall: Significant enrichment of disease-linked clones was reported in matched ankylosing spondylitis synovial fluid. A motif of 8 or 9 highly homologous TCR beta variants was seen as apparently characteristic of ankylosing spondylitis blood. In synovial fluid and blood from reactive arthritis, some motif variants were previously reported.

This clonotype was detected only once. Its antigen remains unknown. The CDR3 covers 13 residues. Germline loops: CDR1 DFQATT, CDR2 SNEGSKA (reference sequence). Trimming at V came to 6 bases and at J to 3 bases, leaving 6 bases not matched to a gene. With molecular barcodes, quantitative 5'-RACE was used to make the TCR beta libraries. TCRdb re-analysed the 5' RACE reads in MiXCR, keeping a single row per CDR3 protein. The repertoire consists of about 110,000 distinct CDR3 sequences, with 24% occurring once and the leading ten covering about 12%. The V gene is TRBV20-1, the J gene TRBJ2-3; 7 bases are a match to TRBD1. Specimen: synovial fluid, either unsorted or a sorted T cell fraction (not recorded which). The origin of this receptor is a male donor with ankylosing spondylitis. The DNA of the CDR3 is TGCAGTGCCGGGACAGCCTTAACAGATACGCAGTATTTT. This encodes CSAGTALTDTQYF.